The entry that follows covers one T cell receptor beta chain sequence. Its antigen is unidentified. Each donor was healthy, and each was a bone marrow donor. This record comes from a study of cytomegalovirus exposure and HLA in healthy donors. The study, taken as a whole, reports: The productive fraction for most TCR beta V segments was about 87% or about 30% in an earlier analysis. Using the classifier, cytomegalovirus status was reportedly diagnosed with high specificity and sensitivity.

Researchers ran the PCR with 60 Vbeta and 13 Jbeta primers. The data were produced by immunoSEQ multiplex PCR, yet TCRdb's version contains in-frame clones alone and is incomplete. Among 120,000 to 150,000 clones listed, over 60% were seen once. The clonotype was recovered from a woman in her forties or fifties in good health and CMV-seronegative. The specimen was PBMCs.

CDR3 loop: CSVGTGAYNEQFF. In nucleotides, the CDR3 is TGCAGCGTGGGGACAGGGGCCTACAATGAGCAGTTCTTC. This chain joins TRBV29-1 and TRBJ2-1; TRBD1 aligns across 10 bases. The CDR3 extends over 13 amino acids. V was pared by 6 bases and J by 2 bases, with 1 base of the junction left unmatched. CDR1 and CDR2 (germline): SQVTM, ANQGSEA.